This T cell receptor beta chain was documented in a study of cytomegalovirus exposure and HLA in healthy donors. Study conclusions and caveats: Segments of the TCR beta V type were, in most cases, productive about 87% or about 30% of the time in an earlier analysis. Follow-up analysis later connected one missense variant in DCLRE1C with trimming of TCR beta V- and J-genes.

A multiplex PCR was run with 60 Vbeta primers and 13 Jbeta primers. Assay: immunoSEQ multiplex PCR; the TCRdb copy retains only in-frame clones and omits some. In the table there are 100,000 to 150,000 clones, 75% to 90% of which are singletons. On this clone itself: Its target is unknown. Relative to the germline gene, one junction end is altered; a read error may explain this.

This CDR3 spans 15 amino acids. CDR1 is SGHDT, CDR2 YYEEEE, per germline. Sequences were obtained from PBMCs. The sequence derives from a man aged 30 to 39 in good health and CMV-seropositive. This chain joins TRBV5-6 and TRBJ1-5; 7 bases are a match to TRBD1. The CDR3 spells CASTLKGGADQPQHF. CDR3 in DNA: TGTGCCAGCACCTTGAAAGGGGGCGCCGATCAGCCCCAGCATTTT. The entire variable domain, with the rest obtained from reference TRBV5-6 and TRBJ1-5, is as follows: DAGVTQSPTHLIKTRGQQVTLRCSPKSGHDTVSWYQQALGQGPQFIFQYYEEEERQRGNFPDRFSGHQFPNYSSELNVNALLLGDSALYLCASTLKGGADQPQHFGDGTRLSIL.